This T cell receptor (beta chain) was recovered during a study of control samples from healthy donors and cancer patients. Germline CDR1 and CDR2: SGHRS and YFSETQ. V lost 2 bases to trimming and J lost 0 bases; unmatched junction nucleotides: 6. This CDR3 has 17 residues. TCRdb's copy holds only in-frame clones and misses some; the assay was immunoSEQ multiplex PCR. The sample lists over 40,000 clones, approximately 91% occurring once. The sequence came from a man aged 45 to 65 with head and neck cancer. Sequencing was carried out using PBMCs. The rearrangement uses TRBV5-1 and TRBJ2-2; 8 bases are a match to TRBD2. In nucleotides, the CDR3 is TGCGCCAGCAGCTTTTCCAGCGGGGGCGCGAACACCGGGGAGCTGTTTTTT. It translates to CASSFSSGGANTGELFF.